Sequencing of this T cell receptor beta chain was carried out in a study of blood T cells in healthy people across ages. PBMCs numbering at least 6.5 million were isolated per sample. Comment on this clonotype: Antigen unknown.

The V and J ends lost 3 bases and 2 bases, in that order; junction bases with no gene match: 4. In germline, CDR1 is SEHNR, CDR2 FQNEAQ (reference sequence). The CDR3 consists of 17 residues. With a J-beta primer mix and a sample-barcoded 5' primer, a second PCR ran about 7 to 12 cycles. MiXCR was run by TCRdb on the 5' RACE reads, yielding one entry per CDR3 protein. The table includes under 1,000,000 distinct CDR3 sequences, about 46% detected once. Study-level results: Greater diversity and more naive CD4+ cells were seen in long-lived donors than in aged donors.

Sequencing input: blood. The clonotype originates from an elderly man in good health. The chain carries TRBV7-9 and TRBJ2-7; 16 bases match TRBD2. The CDR3 nucleotides read TGTGCCAGCAGCTTGGGACTAGCGGGAGGGCTACCCTACGAGCAGTACTTC. Protein sequence: CASSLGLAGGLPYEQYF.